What follows are 23 T cell receptor beta chains derived from one specimen sequenced in a study of blood T cell repertoires in COVID-19. Measured with immunoSEQ multiplex PCR; TCRdb has only the in-frame clones, and not every one. The table lists tens of thousands of clones, about four fifths of them singletons. The sequenced material came from peripheral blood. The receptors were sampled from a man aged 60 to 75 in a cohort sampled during active COVID-19.

This clone has a single count. The V gene is TRBV20-1, the J gene TRBJ1-2; D is unresolved. The CDR3 is made up of 14 amino acids. Trimming removed 3 bases at V and 7 bases at J, with 18 bases between. The germline V gene has CDR1 DFQATT and CDR2 SNEGSKA (reference sequence). The CDR3 nucleotides are TGCAGTGCTAGTAGGTCTACCTCGGGGTTTGGCTACACCTTC. Protein sequence: CSASRSTSGFGYTF.

This chain connects TRBV28 to TRBJ1-2; D gene unclear. The V and J ends lost 3 bases and 0 bases respectively, with 8 bases between them. CDR1 and CDR2 (germline): MDHEN, SYDVKM. The CDR3 runs to 14 residues. The CDR3: CASSLGVANYGYTF. As DNA, the CDR3 is TGTGCCAGCAGTTTGGGCGTAGCTAACTATGGCTACACCTTC.

The chain is built from TRBV5-6 and TRBJ1-3, with unresolved D. Germline V gene data show CDR1 as SGHDT and CDR2 as YYEEEE. This CDR3 spans 16 amino acids. Trimming shortened V by 0 bases and J by 0 bases, and 10 bases separated the two germline ends. The chain's CDR3 is CASSLARQDSGNTIYF. The CDR3 nucleotides read TGTGCCAGCAGCTTGGCCAGGCAGGACTCTGGAAACACCATATATTTT.

A word on this clone: Within the sample, other DNA sequences also encode this same CDR3. The chain recombines TRBV10-3 with TRBJ2-7, with 9 positions matching TRBD1. In germline, CDR1 is ENHRY, CDR2 SYGVKD. CDR3 size: 12 residues. The V and J ends lost 7 bases and 4 bases, in that order; junction bases with no gene match: 2. The CDR3 DNA follows: TGTGCCATCATGGGACAGGGTTACGAGCAGTACTTC. The encoded protein is CAIMGQGYEQYF.

The genes are TRBV7-2 and TRBJ1-2; TRBD1 is a possible D gene (6 bases). Deletions cut 5 bases from V and 4 bases from J, with 14 bases between. From germline, CDR1 is SGHTA and CDR2 FQGNSA. This CDR3 is 14 amino acids long. The CDR3 here is CASSQTGTSYGYTF. DNA for the CDR3: TGTGCCAGCAGCCAGACCGGGACAAGCTATGGCTACACCTTC.

This rearrangement joins TRBV9 to TRBJ2-7; perhaps TRBD1 as D (6 bases). The germline V and J ends were trimmed by 0 bases and 7 bases, with 14 bases remaining between them. This CDR3 has 14 residues. Germline V gives CDR1 SGDLS, CDR2 YYNGEE. The CDR3 loop reads CASSVGPAQGEQYF. The DNA of the CDR3 is TGTGCCAGCAGCGTAGGACCTGCCCAGGGGGAGCAGTACTTC.

In its sample, this clone was seen many times. The chain is built from TRBV28 and TRBJ2-7; TRBD1 is a possible D gene (6 bases). V was shortened by 6 bases and J by 5 bases, with 20 bases between the two germline ends. Germline V CDR1 and CDR2: MDHEN, SYDVKM. The CDR3 sequence is 15 residues long. The CDR3 reads CASSSPTGSFHEQYF. The CDR3 region has the DNA TGTGCCAGCAGCTCCCCCACAGGGTCCTTCCACGAGCAGTACTTC. The variable domain in full, with the rest retrieved from reference TRBV28 and TRBJ2-7, is DVKVTQSSRYLVKRTGEKVFLECVQDMDHENMFWYRQDPGLGLRLIYFSYDVKMKEKGDIPEGYSVSREKKERFSLILESASTNQTSMYLCASSSPTGSFHEQYFGPGTRLTVT.

The gene calls are TRBV18 and TRBJ2-2; 8 bases agree with TRBD2. The CDR3 totals 20 residues. Germline lookup yields CDR1 KGHSH and CDR2 LQKENI. The V and J ends lost 0 bases and 2 bases, in that order; junction bases with no gene match: 14. The CDR3 reads CASSPPGAMAGGRNTGELFF. CDR3 DNA: TGTGCCAGCTCACCACCTGGGGCCATGGCGGGAGGCCGAAACACCGGGGAGCTGTTTTTT.

In regard to this clone: The junction shows a germline mismatch at one end, possibly a read error. This chain joins TRBV7-9 and TRBJ1-4, with TRBD1 matching over 7 bases. Per germline, CDR1 SEHNR and CDR2 FQNEAQ (reference sequence). CDR3 length: 12 amino acids. The CDR3 spells CASSRLQGSLSF. The CDR3 coding sequence is TGTGCCAGCAGCCGCTTACAGGGGTCCCTCTCTTTT.

The chain links TRBV5-1 to TRBJ2-3; D is perhaps TRBD2 (6 bases). Trimming shortened V by 4 bases and J by 1 base, and 13 bases separated the two germline ends. The CDR3 contains 15 residues. Germline CDR1 is SGHRS and CDR2 is YFSETQ. The CDR3 DNA reads as TGCGCCAGCAGCCCTAGCGCCACACGCACAGATACGCAGTATTTT. Translated: CASSPSATRTDTQYF. Together with reference TRBV5-1 and TRBJ2-3, the CDR3 gives the full variable domain: KAGVTQTPRYLIKTRGQQVTLSCSPISGHRSVSWYQQTPGQGLQFLFEYFSETQRNKGNFPGRFSGRQFSNSRSEMNVSTLELGDSALYLCASSPSATRTDTQYFGPGTRLTVL.

Note on this clone: This sample also contains other DNA sequences that code for the same CDR3. The rearrangement uses TRBV4-1 and TRBJ1-2, with 8 bases matching TRBD1. CDR3 size: 16 residues. V shed 0 bases and J 8 bases; nucleotides not matched to a gene: 11. CDR1 and CDR2 from the germline V gene are MGHRA and YSYEKL. This CDR3 reads CASSQDQDRVSLGYTF. CDR3 nucleotide sequence: TGCGCCAGCAGCCAAGATCAGGACAGGGTCTCTCTGGGCTACACCTTC.

This clone was recorded only once. The genes are TRBV30 and TRBJ1-5, with no clear D. This CDR3 has 12 amino acids. Germline CDR1 and CDR2: GTSNPN and SVGIG (reference sequence). V dropped 2 bases and J dropped 4 bases, with 6 bases sitting between them. The CDR3 is CAWSPPNQPQHF. CDR3 nucleotides: TGTGCCTGGAGTCCCCCTAATCAGCCCCAGCATTTT.

In the case of this clone: Other DNA sequences within the sample encode an identical CDR3. The chain has TRBV9 and TRBJ2-2, with 9 bases identical to TRBD1. Losses at the gene ends were 1 base for V and 1 base for J; bases not matched to a gene: 2. The CDR3 is 16 amino acids. Germline values: CDR1 SGDLS, CDR2 YYNGEE. CDR3 DNA: TGTGCCAGCAGCGTATTGGGACAGGGGAACACCGGGGAGCTGTTTTTT. Amino acid sequence: CASSVLGQGNTGELFF.

The V gene is TRBV28, the J gene TRBJ1-4; 10 nucleotides align to TRBD1. Germline V lookup: CDR1 MDHEN, CDR2 SYDVKM. J gave up 7 bases and V 5 bases, and 7 bases lay outside the gene matches. The CDR3 is made up of 15 amino acids. The DNA of the CDR3 is TGTGCCAGCAGTCTGTGGACAGGGGGAGTTGAAAAACTGTTTTTT. The encoded protein is CASSLWTGGVEKLFF. Looking up the rest from reference TRBV28 and TRBJ1-4 gives the full variable domain: DVKVTQSSRYLVKRTGEKVFLECVQDMDHENMFWYRQDPGLGLRLIYFSYDVKMKEKGDIPEGYSVSREKKERFSLILESASTNQTSMYLCASSLWTGGVEKLFFGSGTQLSVL.

The chain recombines TRBV5-1 with TRBJ2-7; TRBD1 matches at 8 bases. The V segment lost 2 bases and the J segment 5 bases; nucleotides outside the gene matches: 6. Germline CDR1 and CDR2: SGHRS and YFSETQ. The CDR3 sequence is 14 residues long. This CDR3 is CASSLPRTGNEQYF. As DNA, the CDR3 is TGCGCCAGCAGCTTACCGAGGACAGGGAACGAGCAGTACTTC.

This rearrangement joins TRBV10-1 to TRBJ2-5; D perhaps matches TRBD1 (6 bases). V was shortened by 4 bases and J by 10 bases, with 16 bases between the two germline ends. Germline V CDR1 and CDR2: WNHNN, SYGVQD (reference sequence). The CDR3 consists of 13 residues. CDR3 in DNA: TGCGCCAGCAGTGGCTCAGGGGAAGGGAACCAGTACTTC. Amino acids: CASSGSGEGNQYF.

This clone was recorded a few times. This chain connects TRBV2 to TRBJ2-7; 9 bases line up with TRBD1. The V and J ends lost 5 bases and 6 bases, in that order; junction bases with no gene match: 5. The germline V gene has CDR1 SNHLY and CDR2 FYNNEI. This CDR3 region has 13 residues. DNA of the CDR3: TGTGCCAGCAGTACCGGGACAGGGACCGAGCAGTACTTC. It is translated as CASSTGTGTEQYF. Complete variable domain (other parts from reference TRBV2 and TRBJ2-7): EPEVTQTPSHQVTQMGQEVILRCVPISNHLYFYWYRQILGQKVEFLVSFYNNEISEKSEIFDDQFSVERPDGSNFTLKIRSTKLEDSAMYFCASSTGTGTEQYFGPGTRLTVT.

The chain couples TRBV6-5 to TRBJ2-2, with 9 bases identical to TRBD2. The CDR3 loop spans 16 amino acids. With V trimmed by 2 bases and J by 6 bases, 7 bases remained unmatched. Germline V gene lookup returns CDR1 MNHEY and CDR2 SVGAGI. The CDR3 is CASSYEGGGAAGELFF. The CDR3 DNA is TGTGCCAGCAGTTACGAAGGCGGGGGGGCCGCCGGGGAGCTGTTTTTT.

By sample share, this clone is medium-sized (0.01 to 0.1%). This chain links TRBV28 with TRBJ1-6, with D possibly TRBD1 on 6 matching bases. Germline CDR1 and CDR2: MDHEN and SYDVKM. Trimming took off 8 bases at V and 4 bases at J, with 15 bases between the two ends. The CDR3 is 15 amino acids. The CDR3 here is CASLGGGAYNSPLHF. CDR3 sequence (DNA): TGTGCCAGCCTGGGTGGGGGGGCTTATAATTCACCCCTCCACTTT.

The chain combines TRBV20-1 with TRBJ2-7; tentative D call: TRBD2 (6 bases). V was trimmed by 6 bases and J by 3 bases, leaving 21 bases between them. The CDR3 is made up of 15 amino acids. The germline gives CDR1 DFQATT, CDR2 SNEGSKA (reference sequence). The CDR3 loop is CSASLGGSKGYEQYF. CDR3 nucleotide sequence: TGCAGTGCCAGTTTAGGAGGGAGCAAGGGCTACGAGCAGTACTTC.

This clone was counted only a few times. The chain is built from TRBV6-6 and TRBJ2-7, with unresolved D. The germline CDR1 and CDR2 sequences are MNHNY and SVGAGI (reference sequence). The ends were cut back, 0 bases at V and 5 bases at J, with 11 bases in the middle. There are 14 residues in the CDR3. The CDR3 spells CASSYSTLSNEQYF. The CDR3 DNA is TGTGCCAGCAGTTACTCAACCCTAAGCAACGAGCAGTACTTC.

The chain has TRBV9 and TRBJ2-3; 12 bases align to TRBD2. This CDR3 is 15 amino acids long. The V and J ends lost 5 bases and 5 bases, in that order; junction bases with no gene match: 6. CDR1 and CDR2 from the germline V gene are SGDLS and YYNGEE. DNA of the CDR3: TGTGCCAGCAGTCCTAGCGGGAGGGCGGGAGATACGCAGTATTTT. Its protein product is CASSPSGRAGDTQYF.

This clone has only one observation. The rearrangement links TRBV4-1 to TRBJ1-2; D gene ambiguous. V was trimmed by 4 bases and J by 5 bases, leaving 8 bases between them. The CDR3 contains 12 residues. Germline assignment: CDR1 MGHRA and CDR2 YSYEKL. Here the CDR3 reads CASSLNSYGYTF. CDR3 DNA sequence: TGCGCCAGCAGCCTAAACAGTTATGGCTACACCTTC.